Following are 7 T cell receptor beta chains from one sample sequenced in a study of cytomegalovirus exposure and HLA in healthy donors (dated by TCRdb to 2016 to 2017). Libraries were constructed by the immunoSEQ multiplex PCR assay. The multiplex PCR relied on a mix of 60 forward primers for TCR Vbeta segments and 13 reverse primers for TCR Jbeta segments. In TCRdb, the immuneACCESS table is reduced to in-frame sequences with V and J assigned. These tables do not hold every clone; where another copy was compared, an unresolved V gene accounts for under half, and the others remain unexplained. The sample has about 160,000 clones on record, 70% to 80% of them singletons. About 9.9% of the sample belongs to the ten largest clones. The sequencing input was PBMCs. The origin of the receptors is a man in his late teens or twenties in good health and CMV-seropositive.

This clone was picked up a small number of times. This chain connects TRBV4-2 to TRBJ2-5, with D possibly TRBD2 on 6 matching bases. CDR3 length equals 16 residues. V lost 4 bases to trimming and J lost 4 bases, with 19 bases between them. Germline CDR1 LGHNA, CDR2 YNFKEQ. CDR3 sequence (DNA): TGTGCCAGCAGCCTCAGAGGGGCGGTGGAGGGAGAGACCCAGTACTTC. The encoded protein is CASSLRGAVEGETQYF.

The chain employs TRBV29-1 and TRBJ2-1; 7 positions match TRBD1. The V gene end was trimmed by 7 bases and the J gene end by 3 bases; junction bases not matched to a gene: 0. Germline V gene data show CDR1 as SQVTM and CDR2 as ANQGSEA. This CDR3 is built from 11 residues. The CDR3 DNA reads TGCAGCGGGGACAGCTACAATGAGCAGTTCTTC. Amino acid sequence: CSGDSYNEQFF.

This chain links TRBV5-1 with TRBJ2-5; 13 bases are shared with TRBD2. V dropped 4 bases and J dropped 1; count of bases not matched to a gene: 4. CDR3 size: 16 residues. In germline, CDR1 is SGHRS, CDR2 YFSETQ. In DNA, the CDR3 is TGCGCCAGCAGCCCGGGACTAGCGGGACTCCAAGAGACCCAGTACTTC. It specifies CASSPGLAGLQETQYF.

This clone was recorded many times. The chain combines TRBV2 with TRBJ2-3, with D unclear. Looked up from germline, CDR1 is SNHLY and CDR2 is FYNNEI. The V gene lost 4 bases and the J gene lost 1 base, with 9 bases spanning the gap. CDR3 length equals 14 residues. The CDR3 region has the DNA TGTGCCAGCAGTGTCGGGTTGGGCACAGATACGCAGTATTTT. It encodes CASSVGLGTDTQYF. The full variable domain, in which reference TRBV2 and TRBJ2-3 provide the parts outside the CDR3, is EPEVTQTPSHQVTQMGQEVILRCVPISNHLYFYWYRQILGQKVEFLVSFYNNEISEKSEIFDDQFSVERPDGSNFTLKIRSTKLEDSAMYFCASSVGLGTDTQYFGPGTRLTVL.

The chain uses TRBV5-6 and TRBJ1-1; D call uncertain. The CDR3 covers 12 residues. Germline V gives CDR1 SGHDT, CDR2 YYEEEE. The V gene lost 0 bases and the J gene lost 2 bases, with 2 bases spanning the gap. CDR3 DNA sequence: TGTGCCAGCAGCTTGGTAAACACTGAAGCTTTCTTT. It yields the protein CASSLVNTEAFF.

The chain has TRBV7-6 and TRBJ2-1; 10 nucleotides line up with TRBD2. J gave up 1 base and V 1 base, and 13 bases lay outside the gene matches. The CDR3 runs to 20 residues. CDR1 SGHVS and CDR2 FNYEAQ come from the germline V gene. As DNA, the CDR3 is TGTGCCAGCAGCTTAGGGTCAGGTAGCGGGGGGAGCTCGTCCTACAATGAGCAGTTCTTC. Translation gives CASSLGSGSGGSSSYNEQFF. Combining the CDR3 with reference TRBV7-6 and TRBJ2-1 gives the whole variable domain GAGVSQSPRYKVTKRGQDVALRCDPISGHVSLYWYRQALGQGPEFLTYFNYEAQQDKSGLPNDRFSAERPEGSISTLTIQRTEQRDSAMYRCASSLGSGSGGSSSYNEQFFGPGTRLTVL.

The rearrangement uses TRBV5-8 and TRBJ2-3; D remains unclear. Germline V gives CDR1 SGHTS, CDR2 YDEGEE. The CDR3 contains 14 residues. Trimming stripped 2 bases from V and 0 bases from J, with 7 bases between. The CDR3: CASSFSGSTDTQYF. The CDR3 DNA follows: TGTGCCAGCAGCTTTTCTGGCAGCACAGATACGCAGTATTTT.